Below are 15 T cell receptor beta chains sequenced from a single sample in a study of OX40 agonist ivuxolimab in advanced cancers. Here immunoSEQ multiplex PCR was the method, and the copy in TCRdb shows in-frame clones only, minus some. The sample has 55,000 to 65,000 clones, 70% to 85% seen once. Source: CD4+ or CD8+ T cells sorted from blood, taken in a trial of the OX40 agonist ivuxolimab. The receptors come from an adult with an advanced solid tumor such as melanoma, head and neck, liver or kidney cancer.

The chain links TRBV5-1 to TRBJ2-5; 7 nucleotides line up with TRBD1. The trim removed 4 bases at V and 4 bases at J, leaving 13 bases unmatched. In germline, CDR1 is SGHRS, CDR2 YFSETQ. CDR3 size: 16 residues. Here the CDR3 DNA reads TGCGCCAGCAGCCCCCAGGGGCAGGGGGTTGGAGAGACCCAGTACTTC. Its protein product is CASSPQGQGVGETQYF. Based on the CDR3 plus reference TRBV5-1 and TRBJ2-5, the full variable domain is KAGVTQTPRYLIKTRGQQVTLSCSPISGHRSVSWYQQTPGQGLQFLFEYFSETQRNKGNFPGRFSGRQFSNSRSEMNVSTLELGDSALYLCASSPQGQGVGETQYFGPGTRLLVL.

V and J are TRBV19 and TRBJ2-1, with D hard to call. This CDR3 is 13 amino acids long. Germline values: CDR1 LNHDA, CDR2 SQIVND (reference sequence). With 1 base removed from V and 6 bases from J, the gap between germline ends came to 7 bases. In DNA form, the CDR3 reads TGTGCCAGTAGTATAGGCCGAAGCAATGAGCAGTTCTTC. Its translation: CASSIGRSNEQFF.

The chain employs TRBV7-6 and TRBJ2-3, with D perhaps being TRBD1 or TRBD2 (6 bases each). Germline-derived CDR1 and CDR2 are SGHVS and FNYEAQ. The CDR3 is 13 residues long. V was pared by 6 bases and J by 3 bases, with 10 bases between. CDR3 in DNA: TGTGCCAGCAGGAAAGGGGGGACAGATACGCAGTATTTT. Translated, it gives CASRKGGTDTQYF.

J is TRBJ2-7 and V is TRBV2; TRBD1 matches at 8 bases. The CDR3 is 16 amino acids. V was pared by 5 bases and J by 4 bases, with 13 bases of the junction left unmatched. Per germline, CDR1 SNHLY and CDR2 FYNNEI. In DNA, the CDR3 is TGTGCCAGCAGTCCTCTGTGGGGGGACAGGTTGTACGAGCAGTACTTC. Protein sequence: CASSPLWGDRLYEQYF. Full variable domain (missing parts from reference TRBV2 and TRBJ2-7): EPEVTQTPSHQVTQMGQEVILRCVPISNHLYFYWYRQILGQKVEFLVSFYNNEISEKSEIFDDQFSVERPDGSNFTLKIRSTKLEDSAMYFCASSPLWGDRLYEQYFGPGTRLTVT.

A few counts support this clone. The junction departs from germline at one end; a sequencing error may be responsible. V usage is TRBV29-1 and J usage is TRBJ1-2; TRBD1 aligns across 7 bases. Germline V gene sequence: CDR1 SQVTM, CDR2 ANQGSEA. This CDR3 has 13 residues. This CDR3 reads CSVEDRELYGYTF. In DNA form, the CDR3 reads TGCAGCGTGGAAGACAGGGAACTCTATGGCTACACCTTC.

V gene TRBV5-1 combines with J gene TRBJ1-1; D is perhaps TRBD1 (5 bases). This CDR3 is 14 amino acids long. Germline V gives CDR1 SGHRS, CDR2 YFSETQ. V dropped 6 bases and J dropped 1 base, with 13 bases sitting between them. CDR3: CASTPWGTNTEAFF. In DNA, the CDR3 is TGCGCCAGCACACCATGGGGGACGAACACTGAAGCTTTCTTT.

Only one count was recorded for this clone. The CDR3 region is CASSLGSGQGTEAFF. In DNA, the CDR3 is TGTGCCAGCAGCTTAGGGTCGGGCCAGGGAACTGAAGCTTTCTTT. The chain uses TRBV11-2 and TRBJ1-1; D perhaps matches TRBD1 (5 bases). V was trimmed by 1 base and J by 5 bases, leaving 14 bases between them. The CDR3 extends over 15 amino acids. Germline CDR1 reads SGHAT; CDR2 reads FQNNGV.

The rearrangement uses TRBV7-2 and TRBJ2-3, with 10 positions matching TRBD2. J gave up 14 bases and V 1 base, and 12 bases lay outside the gene matches. Germline V gene sequence: CDR1 SGHTA, CDR2 FQGNSA. This CDR3 has 15 residues. The CDR3 reads CASSLVAASGGPAYF. The DNA of the CDR3 is TGTGCCAGCAGCTTAGTGGCGGCTAGCGGGGGCCCGGCGTATTTT.

This clone appeared a single time. The V and J genes are TRBV7-2 and TRBJ2-2, with 10 bases aligning to TRBD1. The germline gives CDR1 SGHTA, CDR2 FQGNSA. Trimming at V came to 5 bases and at J to 5 bases, leaving 8 bases not matched to a gene. The CDR3 extends over 16 amino acids. The CDR3 DNA reads as TGTGCCAGCAGCCCTCGACAGGGGGCGCGGACCGGGGAGCTGTTTTTT. Translation: CASSPRQGARTGELFF.

CDR3 region: CASSTGLAGPYEQYF. Here the CDR3 DNA reads TGTGCCAGCAGCACCGGACTAGCGGGCCCCTACGAGCAGTACTTC. The chain is built from TRBV7-2 and TRBJ2-7; 11 bases align to TRBD2. V gave up 5 bases and J gave up 2 bases; unmatched junction bases: 5. CDR3 length equals 15 residues. Germline CDR1 reads SGHTA; CDR2 reads FQGNSA.

On this clone: Different DNA sequences within this sample yield the same CDR3. The chain carries TRBV5-1 and TRBJ2-5, with 9 bases fitting TRBD2. Germline-derived CDR1 and CDR2 are SGHRS and YFSETQ. Trimming took 2 bases from V and 2 from J; bases not matched to a gene: 1. The CDR3 sequence is 14 residues long. CDR3 region: CASSLAGGQETQYF. For the CDR3, the DNA is TGCGCCAGCAGCTTAGCGGGAGGTCAAGAGACCCAGTACTTC. Full variable domain (rest looked up from reference TRBV5-1 and TRBJ2-5): KAGVTQTPRYLIKTRGQQVTLSCSPISGHRSVSWYQQTPGQGLQFLFEYFSETQRNKGNFPGRFSGRQFSNSRSEMNVSTLELGDSALYLCASSLAGGQETQYFGPGTRLLVL.

The rearrangement uses TRBV7-8 and TRBJ1-1; D is possibly TRBD1 (5 bases). In germline, CDR1 is SGHVS, CDR2 FQNEAQ. Deletions cut 0 bases from V and 6 bases from J, with 23 bases between. The CDR3 has 18 residues. The CDR3 nucleotides are TGTGCCAGCAGCTTAGCGCGTGCGGGACTGGTCCCACGGCCTGAAGCTTTCTTT. As protein: CASSLARAGLVPRPEAFF.

CDR3 region: CASSAYLSPYEQYF. The CDR3 DNA reads TGTGCCAGCAGCGCGTACCTGAGCCCCTACGAGCAGTACTTC. The rearrangement uses TRBV7-8 and TRBJ2-7; D is unresolved. This CDR3 has 14 residues. Between the trimmed V and J ends, which lost 5 bases and 2 bases, there was a span of 13 bases. CDR1 is SGHVS and CDR2 is FQNEAQ in the germline V gene.

This chain uses TRBV28 with TRBJ1-4, with 7 positions matching TRBD1. The germline V gene has CDR1 MDHEN and CDR2 SYDVKM. The junction had 3 bases not matched to a gene; V was cut back by 0 bases and J by 5 bases. This CDR3 region has 15 residues. The CDR3 region has the DNA TGTGCCAGCAGTTTATGGGACAGGAAGAATGAAAAACTGTTTTTT. The encoded protein is CASSLWDRKNEKLFF.

The chain uses TRBV5-6 and TRBJ1-1; D is uncertain. Trimming pared 1 base from V and 2 bases from J, leaving 15 bases between. This CDR3 is 16 amino acids long. The V gene's germline CDR1 is SGHDT and CDR2 YYEEEE. The CDR3 loop reads CASSLLSQEINTEAFF. CDR3 bases: TGTGCCAGCAGCTTGTTGTCCCAGGAGATAAACACTGAAGCTTTCTTT.